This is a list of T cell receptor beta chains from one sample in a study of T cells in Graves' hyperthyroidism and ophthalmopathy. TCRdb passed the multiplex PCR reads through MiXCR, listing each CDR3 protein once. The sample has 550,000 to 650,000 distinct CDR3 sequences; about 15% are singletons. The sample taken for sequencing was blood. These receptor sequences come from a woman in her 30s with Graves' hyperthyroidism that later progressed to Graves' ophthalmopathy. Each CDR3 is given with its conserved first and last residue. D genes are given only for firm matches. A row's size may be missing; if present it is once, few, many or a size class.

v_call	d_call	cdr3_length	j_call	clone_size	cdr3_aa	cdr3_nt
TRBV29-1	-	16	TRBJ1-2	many	CSVEDATGIHNYGYTF	TGCAGCGTTGAAGATGCAACAGGGATACATAACTATGGCTACACCTTC
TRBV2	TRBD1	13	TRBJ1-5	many	CASRGQGDQPQHF	TGTGCCAGCAGGGGACAGGGAGATCAGCCCCAGCATTTT
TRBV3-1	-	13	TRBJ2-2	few	CASSQYEDGELFF	TGTGCCAGCAGCCAGTATGAGGACGGGGAGCTGTTTTTT
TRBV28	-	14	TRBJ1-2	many	CASSLDAPPYGYTF	TGTGCCAGCAGTTTGGACGCCCCACCCTACGGCTACACCTTC
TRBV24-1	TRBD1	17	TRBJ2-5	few	CATSDSNRGRVKETQYF	TGTGCCACCAGTGACTCAAACAGGGGAAGAGTAAAAGAGACCCAGTACTTC
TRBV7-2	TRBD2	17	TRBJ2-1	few	CASSFRLAGLTYNEQFF	TGTGCCAGCAGCTTTCGACTAGCGGGGCTAACCTACAATGAGCAGTTCTTC
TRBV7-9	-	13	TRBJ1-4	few	CASSDTADEKLFF	TGTGCCAGCAGCGACACCGCCGATGAAAAACTGTTTTTT
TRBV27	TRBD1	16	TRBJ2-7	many	CASSLLTTGSSYEQYF	TGTGCCAGCAGCCTACTGACGACAGGGTCCTCCTACGAGCAGTACTTC
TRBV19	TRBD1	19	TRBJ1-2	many	CASSMWGLRDSEENYGYTF	TGTGCCAGTAGTATGTGGGGGCTCCGGGACAGCGAAGAGAACTATGGCTACACCTTC
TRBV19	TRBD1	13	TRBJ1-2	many	CASSSTGQEVYTF	TGTGCCAGTAGTTCCACGGGACAGGAGGTCTACACCTTC
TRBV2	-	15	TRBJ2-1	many	CASSGGPREVNEQFF	TGTGCCAGCAGTGGGGGCCCGCGGGAAGTAAATGAGCAGTTCTTC
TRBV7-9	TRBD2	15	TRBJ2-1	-	CASSFLAGGPDEQFF	TGTGCCAGCAGCTTCCTAGCGGGAGGGCCAGATGAGCAGTTCTTC
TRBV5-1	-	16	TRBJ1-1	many	CASSLGSQGLNTEAFF	TGCGCCAGCAGCTTGGGTAGTCAGGGGTTGAACACTGAAGCTTTCTTT
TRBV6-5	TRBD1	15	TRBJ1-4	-	CASSYLGQVNEKLFF	TGTGCCAGCAGTTACTTAGGACAGGTTAATGAAAAACTGTTTTTT
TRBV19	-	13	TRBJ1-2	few	CASSISRDYGYTF	TGTGCCAGTAGTATCTCCAGGGACTATGGCTACACCTTC
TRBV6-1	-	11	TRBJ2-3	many	CASTIEDTQYF	TGTGCCAGCACGATAGAAGATACGCAGTATTTT
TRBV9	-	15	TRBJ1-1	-	CASSARRGGDTEAFF	TGTGCCAGCAGCGCCCGACGGGGAGGTGACACTGAAGCTTTCTTT
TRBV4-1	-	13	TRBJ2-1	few	CASSGRAYNEQFF	TGCGCCAGCAGCGGCAGAGCCTACAATGAGCAGTTCTTC
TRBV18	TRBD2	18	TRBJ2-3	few	CASSPQRMGLAGADTQYF	TGTGCCAGCTCACCACAGAGAATGGGACTAGCGGGAGCAGATACGCAGTATTTT
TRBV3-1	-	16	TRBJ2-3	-	CASSHTRLEGTDTQYF	TGTGCCAGCAGCCACACTAGGCTCGAGGGCACAGATACGCAGTATTTT
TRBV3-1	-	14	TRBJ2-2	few	CASSQDNRIGELFF	TGTGCCAGCAGCCAAGACAACCGCATCGGGGAGCTGTTTTTT
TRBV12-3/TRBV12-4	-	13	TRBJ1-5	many	CASRPTWGQPQHF	TGTGCCAGCAGACCGACTTGGGGTCAGCCCCAGCATTTT
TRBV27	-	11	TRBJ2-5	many	CASSSAETQYF	TGTGCCAGCAGCTCCGCAGAGACCCAGTACTTC
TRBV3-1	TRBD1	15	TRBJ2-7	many	CASSHRTGWKNEQYF	TGTGCCAGCAGCCACCGGACAGGGTGGAAAAACGAGCAGTACTTC
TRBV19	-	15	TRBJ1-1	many	CASSNERPLNTEAFF	TGTGCCAGTAGTAACGAAAGGCCCCTAAACACTGAAGCTTTCTTT
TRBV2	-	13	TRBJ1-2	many	CASSAGQNYGYTF	TGTGCCAGCAGTGCCGGACAGAACTATGGCTACACCTTC
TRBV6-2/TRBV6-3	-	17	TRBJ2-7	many	CASSTPGSGGNAGEQYF	TGTGCCAGCAGTACCCCCGGGTCGGGCGGGAATGCAGGGGAGCAGTACTTC
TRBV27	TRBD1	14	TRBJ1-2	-	CASSPGQGVYGYTF	TGTGCCAGCAGTCCGGGACAGGGAGTCTATGGCTACACCTTC
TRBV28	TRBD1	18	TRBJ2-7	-	CASSQRQGRQISTYEQYF	TGTGCCAGCAGTCAAAGACAGGGGCGCCAGATCTCCACCTACGAGCAGTACTTC
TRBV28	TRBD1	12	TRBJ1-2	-	CASSRQGAGYTF	TGTGCCAGCAGTCGACAGGGGGCTGGCTACACCTTC
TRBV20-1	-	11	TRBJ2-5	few	CSVVNQETQYF	TGCAGTGTAGTAAATCAAGAGACCCAGTACTTC
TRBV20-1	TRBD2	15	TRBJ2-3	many	CSARDAQRGADTQYF	TGCAGTGCTAGAGATGCCCAGCGGGGGGCAGATACGCAGTATTTT
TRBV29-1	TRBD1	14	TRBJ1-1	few	CSVLSTGGNTEAFF	TGCAGCGTTTTAAGCACAGGGGGGAACACTGAAGCTTTCTTT
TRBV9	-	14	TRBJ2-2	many	CASTSAGRTGELFF	TGTGCCAGCACTTCGGCAGGGAGAACCGGGGAGCTGTTTTTT
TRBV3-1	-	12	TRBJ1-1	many	CASSPGETEAFF	TGTGCCAGCAGCCCTGGGGAGACTGAAGCTTTCTTT
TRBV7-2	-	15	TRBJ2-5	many	CASSLNPGVIETQYF	TGTGCCAGCAGCTTAAATCCGGGAGTAATTGAGACCCAGTACTTC
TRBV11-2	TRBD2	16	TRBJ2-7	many	CASSLEASGGAYEQYF	TGTGCCAGCAGCTTAGAAGCTAGCGGGGGAGCCTACGAGCAGTACTTC
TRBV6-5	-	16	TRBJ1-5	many	CASSYSPLLSNQPQHF	TGTGCCAGCAGTTACTCGCCCTTACTTAGCAATCAGCCCCAGCATTTT